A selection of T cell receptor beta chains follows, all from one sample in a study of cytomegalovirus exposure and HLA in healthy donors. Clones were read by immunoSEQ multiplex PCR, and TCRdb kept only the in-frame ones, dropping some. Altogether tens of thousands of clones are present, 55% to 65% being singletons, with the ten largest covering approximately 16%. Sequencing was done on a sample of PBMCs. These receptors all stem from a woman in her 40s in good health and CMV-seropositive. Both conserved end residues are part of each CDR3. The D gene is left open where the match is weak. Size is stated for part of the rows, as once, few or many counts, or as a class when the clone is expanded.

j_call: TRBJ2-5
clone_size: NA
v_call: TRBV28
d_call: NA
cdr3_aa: CATRRETQYF
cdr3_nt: TGTGCCACCAGGCGGGAGACCCAGTACTTC

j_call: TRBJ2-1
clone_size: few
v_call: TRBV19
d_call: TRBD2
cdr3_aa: CASSSRPGLAGVDEQFF
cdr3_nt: TGTGCCAGTAGTAGTCGACCGGGACTAGCGGGAGTTGATGAGCAGTTCTTC

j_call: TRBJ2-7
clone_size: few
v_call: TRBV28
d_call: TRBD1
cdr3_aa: CASTPGQSSYEQYF
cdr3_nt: TGTGCCAGCACGCCGGGACAGAGCTCCTACGAGCAGTACTTC

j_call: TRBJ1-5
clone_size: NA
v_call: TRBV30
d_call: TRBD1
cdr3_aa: CAWSVHRGWGQGNSNQPQHF
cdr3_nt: TGTGCCTGGAGTGTACATCGTGGGTGGGGACAGGGGAATAGCAATCAGCCCCAGCATTTT

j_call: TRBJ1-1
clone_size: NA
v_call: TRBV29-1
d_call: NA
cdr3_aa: CSVAGSTEAFF
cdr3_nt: TGCAGCGTTGCTGGGAGCACTGAAGCTTTCTTT

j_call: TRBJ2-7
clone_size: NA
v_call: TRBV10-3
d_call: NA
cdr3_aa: CAIREEDEQYF
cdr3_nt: TGTGCCATCAGAGAGGAGGACGAGCAGTACTTC

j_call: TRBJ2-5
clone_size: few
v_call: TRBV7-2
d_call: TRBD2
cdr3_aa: CASSLVSASGLSGQETQYF
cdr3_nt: TGTGCCAGCAGCTTAGTAAGCGCTAGCGGACTGAGCGGCCAAGAGACCCAGTACTTC

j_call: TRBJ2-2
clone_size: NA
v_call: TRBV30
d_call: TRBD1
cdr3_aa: CAWRQGANTGELFF
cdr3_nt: TGTGCCTGGAGACAGGGGGCCAACACCGGGGAGCTGTTTTTT

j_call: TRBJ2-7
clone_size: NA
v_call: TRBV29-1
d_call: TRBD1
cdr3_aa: CSVEGQGVGEQYF
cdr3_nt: TGCAGCGTTGAGGGACAGGGAGTAGGGGAGCAGTACTTC

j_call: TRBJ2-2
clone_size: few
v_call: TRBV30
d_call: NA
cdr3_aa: CAWSVHGELFF
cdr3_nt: TGTGCCTGGAGTGTACACGGGGAGCTGTTTTTT

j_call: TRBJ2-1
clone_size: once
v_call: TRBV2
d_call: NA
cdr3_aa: CASSADRHAEQFF
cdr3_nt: TGTGCCAGCAGCGCAGACAGGCATGCTGAGCAGTTCTTC

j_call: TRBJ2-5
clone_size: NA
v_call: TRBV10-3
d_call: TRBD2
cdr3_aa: CAISESSGSTETQYF
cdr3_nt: TGTGCCATCAGTGAGTCAAGCGGGAGTACAGAGACCCAGTACTTC

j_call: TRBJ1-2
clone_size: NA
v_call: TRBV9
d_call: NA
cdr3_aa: CASNRGNYGYTF
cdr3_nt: TGTGCCAGCAACCGAGGGAACTATGGCTACACCTTC

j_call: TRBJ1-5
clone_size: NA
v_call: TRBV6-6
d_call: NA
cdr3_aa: CASSYMSGYGQPQHF
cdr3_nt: TGTGCCAGCAGTTACATGTCGGGGTATGGACAGCCCCAGCATTTT

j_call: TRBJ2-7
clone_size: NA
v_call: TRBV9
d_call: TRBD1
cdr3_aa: CASSSRTGSSYEQYF
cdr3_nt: TGTGCCAGCAGCTCCCGGACAGGGAGCTCCTACGAGCAGTACTTC

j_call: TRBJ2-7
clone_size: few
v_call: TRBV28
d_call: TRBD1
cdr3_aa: CASSLQTGWYF
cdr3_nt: TGTGCCAGCAGTTTGCAGACAGGGTGGTACTTC

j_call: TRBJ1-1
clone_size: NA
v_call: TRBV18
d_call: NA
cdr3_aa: CASSPQRVKNTEAFF
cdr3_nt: TGTGCCAGCTCCCCACAGAGGGTGAAGAACACTGAAGCTTTCTTT

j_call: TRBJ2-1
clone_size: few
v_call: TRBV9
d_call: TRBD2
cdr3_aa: CASSVWTSGSNEQFF
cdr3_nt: TGTGCCAGCAGCGTGTGGACTAGCGGGTCTAATGAGCAGTTCTTC

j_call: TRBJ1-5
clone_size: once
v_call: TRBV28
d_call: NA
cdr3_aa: CASRFAGPQPQHF
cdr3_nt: TGTGCCAGCAGATTCGCGGGGCCGCAGCCCCAGCATTTT

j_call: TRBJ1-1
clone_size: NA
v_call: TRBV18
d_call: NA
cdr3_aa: CASSPRDTSLGTEAFF
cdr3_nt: TGTGCCAGCTCACCACGAGACACCAGCCTTGGGACTGAAGCTTTCTTT

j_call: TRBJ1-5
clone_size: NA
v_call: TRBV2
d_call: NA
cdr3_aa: CASSERTVQQPQHF
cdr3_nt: TGTGCCAGCAGTGAACGGACAGTGCAACAGCCCCAGCATTTT

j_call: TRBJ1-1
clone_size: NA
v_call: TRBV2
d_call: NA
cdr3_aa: CASELVMNTEAFF
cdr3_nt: TGTGCCAGCGAGTTAGTCATGAACACTGAAGCTTTCTTT

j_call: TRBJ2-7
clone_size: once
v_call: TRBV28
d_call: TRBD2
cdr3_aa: CASSLVTAGAGEQYF
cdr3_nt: TGTGCCAGCAGTTTAGTCACAGCGGGAGCCGGGGAGCAGTACTTC

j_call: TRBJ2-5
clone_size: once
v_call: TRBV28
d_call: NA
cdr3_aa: CASSSSGQGSYEQYF
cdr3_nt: NA

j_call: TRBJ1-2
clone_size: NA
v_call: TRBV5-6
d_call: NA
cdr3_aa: CASSLVESRRYGYPF
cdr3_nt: TGTGCCAGCAGCTTGGTGGAAAGCCGGAGGTATGGCTACCCCTTC

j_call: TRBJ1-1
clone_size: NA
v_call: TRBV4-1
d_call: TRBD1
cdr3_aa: CASSQEPGQGRGEAFF
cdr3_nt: TGCGCCAGCAGCCAAGAACCGGGACAGGGGAGGGGTGAAGCTTTCTTT

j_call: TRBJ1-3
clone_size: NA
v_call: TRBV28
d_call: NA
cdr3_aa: CASSSSGPAGNTIYF
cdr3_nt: TGTGCCAGCAGTTCGTCAGGGCCTGCTGGAAACACCATATATTTT

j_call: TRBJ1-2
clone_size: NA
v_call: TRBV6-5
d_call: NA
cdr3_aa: CASSSGGFYGYTF
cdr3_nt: TGTGCCAGCAGTTCGGGAGGGTTTTATGGCTACACCTTC

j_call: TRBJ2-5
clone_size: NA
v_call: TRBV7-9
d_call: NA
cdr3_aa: CASSPGRENQETQYF
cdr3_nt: TGTGCCAGCAGCCCGGGACGGGAGAACCAAGAGACCCAGTACTTC

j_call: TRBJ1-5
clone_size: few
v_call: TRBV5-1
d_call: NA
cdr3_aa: CASSLSGGMGQPQHF
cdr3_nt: TGCGCCAGCAGCTTATCCGGGGGTATGGGTCAGCCCCAGCATTTT

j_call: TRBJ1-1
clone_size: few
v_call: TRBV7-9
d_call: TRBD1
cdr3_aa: CASSSRQGMNTEAFF
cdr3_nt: TGTGCCAGCAGTTCCCGACAGGGGATGAACACTGAAGCTTTCTTT

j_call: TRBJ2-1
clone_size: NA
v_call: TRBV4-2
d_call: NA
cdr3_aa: CASSRVKGEGHHEQFF
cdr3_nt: TGTGCCAGCAGCCGAGTCAAGGGGGAGGGCCACCATGAGCAGTTCTTC

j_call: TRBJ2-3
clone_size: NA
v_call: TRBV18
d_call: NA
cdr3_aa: CASSPPGDTQYF
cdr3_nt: TGTGCCAGCTCACCTCCAGGGGATACGCAGTATTTT

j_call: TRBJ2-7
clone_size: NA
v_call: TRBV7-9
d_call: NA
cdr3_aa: CASSSVRQSSYEQYF
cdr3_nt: TGTGCCAGCAGCTCTGTGAGACAGTCCTCCTACGAGCAGTACTTC

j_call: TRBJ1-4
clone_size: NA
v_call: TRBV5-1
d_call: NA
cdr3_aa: CASSRDDNEKLFF
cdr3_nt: TGCGCCAGCAGCCGGGATGATAATGAAAAACTGTTTTTT

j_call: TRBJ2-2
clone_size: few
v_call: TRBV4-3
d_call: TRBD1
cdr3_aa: CASSQGATGEMTGELFF
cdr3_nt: TGCGCCAGCAGCCAAGGGGCGACAGGGGAAATGACCGGGGAGCTGTTTTTT

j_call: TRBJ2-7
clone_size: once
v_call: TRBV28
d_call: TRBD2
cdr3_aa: CASSSLPSSGTVYEQYF
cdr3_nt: TGTGCCAGCAGTTCCCTACCGTCTAGCGGGACTGTGTACGAGCAGTACTTC

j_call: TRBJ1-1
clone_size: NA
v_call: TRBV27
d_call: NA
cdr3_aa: CASSLGSTSEAFF
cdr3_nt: TGTGCCAGCAGTTTGGGCAGCACATCTGAAGCTTTCTTT

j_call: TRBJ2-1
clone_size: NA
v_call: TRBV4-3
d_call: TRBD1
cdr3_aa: CASSQDISRGNEQFF
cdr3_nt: TGCGCCAGCAGCCAAGATATTAGCAGGGGGAATGAGCAGTTCTTC

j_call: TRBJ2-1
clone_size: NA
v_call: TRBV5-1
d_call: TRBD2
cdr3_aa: CASSFTSGSYNEQFF
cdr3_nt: TGCGCCAGCAGCTTTACTAGCGGGAGCTACAATGAGCAGTTCTTC

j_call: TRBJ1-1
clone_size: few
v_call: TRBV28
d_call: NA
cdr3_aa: CASSSIRNTEAFF
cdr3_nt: TGTGCCAGCAGTTCTATCCGGAACACTGAAGCTTTCTTT

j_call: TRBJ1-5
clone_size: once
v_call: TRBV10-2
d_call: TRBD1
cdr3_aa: CASSAVSGGGQPQHF
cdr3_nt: TGCGCCAGCAGTGCGGTTTCAGGGGGCGGTCAGCCCCAGCATTTT

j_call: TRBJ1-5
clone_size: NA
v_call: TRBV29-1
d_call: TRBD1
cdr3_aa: CSAGQAGQPQHF
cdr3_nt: TGCAGCGCCGGACAGGCGGGACAGCCCCAGCATTTT

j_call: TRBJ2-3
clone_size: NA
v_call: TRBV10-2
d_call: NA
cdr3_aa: CASSKGERTDTQYF
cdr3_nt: TGCGCCAGCTCTAAGGGGGAACGGACAGATACGCAGTATTTT

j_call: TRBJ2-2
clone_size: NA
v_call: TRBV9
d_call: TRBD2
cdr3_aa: CASSVGSSGRATVAGELFF
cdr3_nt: TGTGCCAGCAGCGTAGGGTCTAGCGGGAGGGCCACGGTGGCCGGGGAGCTGTTTTTT

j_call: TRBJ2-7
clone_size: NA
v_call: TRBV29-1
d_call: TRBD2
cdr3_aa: CSVTSGWGAYEQYF
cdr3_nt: TGCAGCGTTACTAGCGGGTGGGGAGCCTACGAGCAGTACTTC